These 32 T cell receptor beta chains share one sample of origin, sequenced in a study of identical twins. TCRdb passed the 5' RACE reads through MiXCR, listing each CDR3 protein once. The data contain around 370,000 distinct CDR3 sequences, roughly 10% of them singletons. Material: naive T cells sorted from blood. The origin of the receptors is a woman aged 45-60 years in good health.

The table lists this clonotype with a few counts. The J gene is TRBJ2-5, the V gene TRBV20-1, with 9 bases that match TRBD2. V gave up 3 bases and J gave up 2 bases; unmatched junction bases: 7. Per germline, CDR1 DFQATT and CDR2 SNEGSKA (reference sequence). The length of the CDR3 is 15 residues. Written as DNA, the CDR3 is TGCAGTGCTAGTATTAGCGGGAGTCTGCAAGAGACCCAGTACTTC. As protein: CSASISGSLQETQYF.

The J gene is TRBJ2-5, the V gene TRBV12-3 or TRBV12-4, with D uncertain. V was trimmed by 1 base and J by 5 bases, leaving 11 bases between them. The length of the CDR3 is 14 residues. Here the CDR3 DNA reads TGTGCCAGCAGTTTAGGGAGTTTTTCGGAGACCCAGTACTTC. Protein: CASSLGSFSETQYF.

This clonotype was counted at least ten times. This chain joins TRBV7-9 and TRBJ1-1; D not certain. The V and J ends lost 0 bases and 5 bases respectively, with 13 bases between them. CDR1 and CDR2 from the germline V gene are SEHNR and FQNEAQ (reference sequence). This CDR3 has 15 amino acids. The DNA for the CDR3 is TGTGCCAGCAGCTTAGCGGAGAGGGTTGTGACTGAAGCTTTCTTT. Residues: CASSLAERVVTEAFF.

A few counts support this clonotype. V is TRBV2 and J is TRBJ2-6; TRBD1 is a possible D gene (6 bases). CDR1 is SNHLY and CDR2 is FYNNEI in the germline V gene. Deletions cut 5 bases from V and 5 bases from J, with 10 bases between. This CDR3 comprises 14 residues. CDR3 nucleotides: TGTGCCAGCAGTCCACAGGGCCGGGCCAACGTCCTGACTTTC. It codes for CASSPQGRANVLTF.

This clonotype showed up many times. V and J are TRBV12-3 or TRBV12-4 and TRBJ2-2; 7 bases map to TRBD1. J was trimmed by 1 base and V by 4 bases; bases with no gene match: 6. The CDR3 runs 16 residues. The CDR3 DNA follows: TGTGCCAGCAGTTCCAGGACAGGAGAGAACACCGGGGAGCTGTTTTTT. It codes for CASSSRTGENTGELFF.

This clonotype has only a few counts. V gene TRBV5-1 combines with J gene TRBJ2-3; the D gene could be TRBD1 or TRBD2 (5 bases each). This CDR3 is built from 13 residues. Germline-derived CDR1 and CDR2 are SGHRS and YFSETQ. The V end was cut by 4 bases, the J end by 11 bases, with 17 bases between. CDR3 coding DNA: TGCGCCAGCAGCCTGGGGACCCCCGCGGGGCAGTATTTT. It codes for CASSLGTPAGQYF.

This clonotype was detected ten times or more. The chain links TRBV27 to TRBJ2-4; possible D gene TRBD1, 6 bases. The V and J ends lost 6 bases and 0 bases respectively, with 12 bases between them. The CDR3 is 15 residues long. Germline V gene sequence: CDR1 MNHEY, CDR2 SMNVEV (reference sequence). The CDR3: CASRQGGSAKNIQYF. The CDR3 DNA reads TGTGCCAGCAGACAAGGGGGTTCAGCCAAAAACATTCAGTACTTC.

This chain joins TRBV5-1 and TRBJ2-7, with 12 bases lining up with TRBD2. The CDR3 has 14 residues. Germline V gene lookup returns CDR1 SGHRS and CDR2 YFSETQ. Germline trimming cut 0 bases from V and 9 bases from J; bases unmatched to any gene: 4. The CDR3 sequence: CASSLGLAGDPQYV. CDR3 nucleotides: TGCGCCAGCAGCTTGGGACTAGCGGGAGATCCGCAGTACGTC.

The chain joins TRBV28 to TRBJ2-1; TRBD2 matches 7 bases. This CDR3 contains 16 residues. CDR1 and CDR2 (germline): MDHEN, SYDVKM. The V and J ends lost 5 bases and 6 bases, in that order; junction bases with no gene match: 13. The CDR3: CASSRPGAGDLNEQFF. CDR3 DNA sequence: TGTGCCAGCAGTCGTCCCGGGGCGGGAGATCTCAATGAGCAGTTCTTC.

This chain links TRBV5-1 with TRBJ2-2; 7 bases agree with TRBD2. Losses at the gene ends were 0 bases for V and 2 bases for J; bases not matched to a gene: 4. Germline V gene data show CDR1 as SGHRS and CDR2 as YFSETQ. The CDR3 extends over 16 amino acids. CDR3 nucleotide sequence: TGCGCCAGCAGCTTGGGGACTAGAACTAACACCGGGGAGCTGTTTTTT. This encodes CASSLGTRTNTGELFF.

This clonotype was observed a few times. The chain uses TRBV5-1 and TRBJ1-3; no definite D call. From germline, CDR1 is SGHRS and CDR2 YFSETQ. V was trimmed by 6 bases and J by 0 bases, leaving 13 bases between them. The length of the CDR3 is 15 residues. The DNA of the CDR3 is TGCGCCAGCACGAAGGACGGGAACTCTGGAAACACCATATATTTT. It specifies CASTKDGNSGNTIYF.

At least ten counts were recorded for this clonotype. This sequence joins TRBV5-1 and TRBJ2-1; 8 bases are shared with TRBD2. After removal of 3 bases from V and 10 bases from J, the junction contained 3 bases not matched to a gene. There are 12 residues in the CDR3. Germline V gene data show CDR1 as SGHRS and CDR2 as YFSETQ. Here the CDR3 reads CASSSGGREQFF. CDR3 nucleotides: TGCGCCAGCAGCTCGGGCGGGAGGGAGCAGTTCTTC.

This clonotype was counted at least ten times. The chain joins TRBV18 to TRBJ2-5; TRBD1 matches 9 bases. This CDR3 contains 17 residues. J was trimmed by 6 bases and V by 1 base; bases with no gene match: 12. In germline, CDR1 is KGHSH, CDR2 LQKENI. CDR3 DNA sequence: TGTGCCAGCTCACCACTCACACCGGGACAGGGCACGAAGACCCAGTACTTC. Protein product: CASSPLTPGQGTKTQYF. Based on the CDR3 plus reference TRBV18 and TRBJ2-5, the full variable domain is NAGVMQNPRHLVRRRGQEARLRCSPMKGHSHVYWYRQLPEEGLKFMVYLQKENIIDESGMPKERFSAEFPKEGPSILRIQQVVRGDSAAYFCASSPLTPGQGTKTQYFGPGTRLLVL.

This clonotype showed up just a few times. The chain has TRBV12-3 or TRBV12-4 and TRBJ2-1; D is possibly TRBD2 (5 bases). Trimming stripped 8 bases from V and 1 base from J, with 18 bases between. The CDR3 runs to 16 residues. CDR3 loop: CASGPSPLDSYNEQFF. The CDR3, as DNA: TGTGCCAGCGGCCCTTCCCCACTAGATTCCTACAATGAGCAGTTCTTC.

This chain joins TRBV7-9 and TRBJ2-3, with TRBD2 matching 13 bases. V trimming: 5 bases; J trimming: 4 bases; junction bases outside the gene matches: 6. Germline V gene lookup returns CDR1 SEHNR and CDR2 FQNEAQ (reference sequence). CDR3 length: 16 residues. The CDR3 sequence is CASSPRTSGSADTQYF. CDR3 bases: TGTGCCAGCAGCCCACGGACTAGCGGGAGTGCAGATACGCAGTATTTT.

This chain links TRBV13 with TRBJ1-6; D perhaps matches TRBD1 (5 bases). CDR1 PRHDT and CDR2 FYEKMQ come from the germline V gene (reference sequence). The V and J ends lost 1 base and 7 bases respectively, with 8 bases between them. The CDR3 extends over 14 amino acids. In DNA form, the CDR3 reads TGTGCCAGCAGCTTAGCGGGGGAGAATTCACCCCTCCACTTT. Translation: CASSLAGENSPLHF.

This clonotype was detected ten times or more. The chain has TRBV5-1 and TRBJ2-2; D gene uncertain. The CDR3 runs to 16 residues. Germline values: CDR1 SGHRS, CDR2 YFSETQ. The V end was cut by 4 bases, the J end by 1 base, with 14 bases between. CDR3: CASSQNNPMNTGELFF. The DNA of the CDR3 is TGCGCCAGCAGCCAGAATAACCCAATGAACACCGGGGAGCTGTTTTTT.

A word on this clonotype: Since a much larger clone is just one base distant, this may be a read error. This chain links TRBV27 with TRBJ2-1, with 15 bases aligning to TRBD2. V was clipped by 5 bases and J by 8 bases; unmatched bases: 4. The V gene's germline CDR1 is MNHEY and CDR2 SMNVEV (reference sequence). The CDR3 is 15 amino acids. CDR3 DNA sequence: TGTGCCAGCAGTATCGGGACTAGCGGGAGGCATGAGCAGTTCTTC. The encoded protein is CASSIGTSGRHEQFF.

There are a few counts of this clonotype. The chain employs TRBV21-1 and TRBJ2-3; the D call TRBD2 from the table was never checked on the DNA. TRBV21-1 is listed as a pseudogene. CDR3 length equals 16 residues. The CDR3 DNA sequence: TGTGCCAGCAGCAAAGGACTAGCGGGTAGCACAGATACGCAGTATTTT. Its protein product is CASSKGLAGSTDTQYF.

This clonotype was seen a handful of times. CDR3 loop: CATSTTELTVYDEQYF. For the CDR3, the DNA is TGTGCCACCAGCACAACCGAACTGACGGTGTACGACGAGCAGTACTTC. J is TRBJ2-7 and V is TRBV15, with unresolved D. This CDR3 comprises 16 residues. Germline CDR1 is LNHNV and CDR2 is YYDKDF (reference sequence). With 4 bases removed from V and 5 bases from J, the gap between germline ends came to 21 bases.

This clonotype was found a few times. This chain links TRBV7-2 with TRBJ2-2; D uncertain. Germline V gene lookup returns CDR1 SGHTA and CDR2 FQGNSA. V was trimmed by 5 bases and J by 5 bases, leaving 9 bases between them. This CDR3 has 13 residues. The CDR3 DNA reads as TGTGCCAGCAGCGCTACCTTTACCGGGGAGCTGTTTTTT. Protein product: CASSATFTGELFF.

This clonotype was seen ten or more times. V and J are TRBV12-3 or TRBV12-4 and TRBJ2-5; D remains unclear. The CDR3 is 10 residues long. V was cut by 5 bases and J by 4 bases, with 2 bases left in between. The CDR3 is CASSPETQYF. CDR3 nucleotide sequence: TGTGCCAGCAGTCCAGAGACCCAGTACTTC.

This clonotype was detected many times. The chain uses TRBV5-1 and TRBJ2-1; the match to TRBD1 covers 8 bases. The CDR3 is 15 amino acids. CDR1 and CDR2 (germline): SGHRS, YFSETQ. J lost 8 bases, V lost 6 bases, and 13 bases had no gene match. CDR3 loop: CASTPLRGRFDEQFF. CDR3 coding DNA: TGCGCCAGCACGCCCCTCAGGGGGCGATTCGATGAGCAGTTCTTC. Full variable domain (missing parts from reference TRBV5-1 and TRBJ2-1): KAGVTQTPRYLIKTRGQQVTLSCSPISGHRSVSWYQQTPGQGLQFLFEYFSETQRNKGNFPGRFSGRQFSNSRSEMNVSTLELGDSALYLCASTPLRGRFDEQFFGPGTRLTVL.

The table lists this clonotype with a few counts. The CDR3 DNA reads TGTGCCACCAGTGACCGCGGGACTAACACTGAAGCTTTCTTT. Its translation is CATSDRGTNTEAFF. V usage is TRBV24-1 and J usage is TRBJ1-1; TRBD1 is a possible D gene (5 bases). The germline gives CDR1 KGHDR, CDR2 SFDVKD. V dropped 4 bases and J dropped 2 bases, with 10 bases sitting between them. The CDR3 is made up of 14 amino acids.

V gene TRBV27 combines with J gene TRBJ2-7; D call uncertain. The length of the CDR3 is 13 residues. Germline assignment: CDR1 MNHEY and CDR2 SMNVEV (reference sequence). V was shortened by 10 bases and J by 6 bases, with 19 bases between the two germline ends. The CDR3 loop is CATKLKGSGEQYV. The CDR3 coding sequence is TGTGCCACCAAGTTAAAGGGTTCGGGCGAGCAGTACGTC.

This clonotype was seen just once. This sequence joins TRBV6-1 and TRBJ2-2; D ambiguous. Deletions cut 6 bases from V and 4 bases from J, with 21 bases between. CDR1 is MNHNS, CDR2 SASEGT, per germline. The length of the CDR3 is 17 residues. CDR3 in amino acids: CASSFPSGRLGTGELFF. CDR3 bases: TGTGCCAGCAGCTTTCCATCGGGCCGATTGGGCACCGGGGAGCTGTTTTTT.

The gene calls are TRBV7-2 and TRBJ1-5; D is unresolved. This CDR3 is built from 13 residues. Germline CDR1 SGHTA, CDR2 FQGNSA. Trimming took off 4 bases at V and 5 bases at J, with 9 bases between the two ends. Written as DNA, the CDR3 is TGTGCCAGCAGCTCCGAAATCTATCAGCCCCAGCATTTT. It specifies CASSSEIYQPQHF.

This chain links TRBV2 with TRBJ2-1; no reliable D call. V lost 6 bases and J 5 bases, leaving 17 bases between the germline ends. Germline V gene data show CDR1 as SNHLY and CDR2 as FYNNEI. The CDR3 covers 15 residues. CDR3 DNA: TGTGCCAGCAGGGGCCTCAGGAGACCCCACAATGAGCAGTTCTTC. Its protein is CASRGLRRPHNEQFF.

This clonotype was seen more than once but under ten times. This chain connects TRBV27 to TRBJ2-1; TRBD2 aligns across 10 bases. CDR1 MNHEY and CDR2 SMNVEV come from the germline V gene (reference sequence). CDR3 length equals 15 residues. J gave up 10 bases and V 6 bases, and 12 bases lay outside the gene matches. Here the CDR3 DNA reads TGTGCCAGCAGGCTCGGGACTAGCGAAACCGAGGAGCAGTTCTTC. As protein: CASRLGTSETEEQFF.

This clonotype came up a few times. In DNA, the CDR3 is TGCGCCAGCACAGGGCTAGCGGATATACCGGGGGGCTCCTACGAGCAGTACGTC. Encoded protein: CASTGLADIPGGSYEQYV. This chain connects TRBV10-2 to TRBJ2-7; TRBD2 matches 7 bases. The CDR3 runs 18 residues. Germline trimming cut 7 bases from V and 0 bases from J; bases unmatched to any gene: 18. Germline V gene lookup returns CDR1 WSHSY and CDR2 SAAADI.

In this sample, this clonotype turned up a few times. This chain connects TRBV30 to TRBJ2-7, with D perhaps matching TRBD1 (6 bases). Germline-derived CDR1 and CDR2 are GTSNPN and SVGIG (reference sequence). The CDR3 length is 14 residues. V was cut by 0 bases and J by 5 bases, with 14 bases left in between. The CDR3 here is CAWSVAGAKDEQYF. The CDR3 DNA reads as TGTGCCTGGAGTGTGGCAGGGGCAAAAGACGAGCAGTACTTC.

This clonotype was seen only a few times. The chain has TRBV4-1 and TRBJ2-5, with D unresolved. Germline V gene sequence: CDR1 MGHRA, CDR2 YSYEKL. V was trimmed by 2 bases and J by 4 bases, leaving 8 bases between them. The CDR3 is 13 amino acids. The CDR3 DNA reads as TGCGCCAGCAGCCAAAGATCGGGAGAGACCCAGTACTTC. This translates into CASSQRSGETQYF.